The 3 T cell receptor beta chains listed next were all sequenced from one sample in a study of T-cell memory formation after mild COVID-19. Each CDR3 protein gets one entry after TCRdb re-called the 5' RACE reads with MiXCR. This table holds fewer than 600,000 distinct CDR3 sequences, about a fifth found once. The sequencing sample was made of PBMCs or a T cell subset sorted from them (not recorded which). The receptors come from an adult woman who had mild COVID-19 (a few samples of this study predate the infection). Cell type and time point are not known.

This clonotype was counted between two and nine times. V gene TRBV7-8 combines with J gene TRBJ1-2, with D perhaps matching TRBD1 (6 bases). The CDR3 sequence is 18 residues long. Trimming left V 5 bases short and J 4 bases short, with 26 bases between. Germline V gene data show CDR1 as SGHVS and CDR2 as FQNEAQ. The CDR3 region has the DNA TGTGCCAGCAGCCACGAATTACGCAGGGGCCCTGGAATCTATGGCTACACCTTC. The encoded protein is CASSHELRRGPGIYGYTF.

The chain joins TRBV5-1 to TRBJ2-7, with unresolved D. The CDR3 contains 13 residues. The V gene's germline CDR1 is SGHRS and CDR2 YFSETQ. The V end lost 4 bases, the J end lost 4 bases, and 12 bases lay between the germline ends. DNA of the CDR3: TGCGCCAGCAGCCCGCGATGGCAGTACGAGCAGTACTTC. This gives the protein CASSPRWQYEQYF.

The chain employs TRBV6-1 and TRBJ2-3; the D gene is possibly TRBD2 (5 bases). Trimming left V 6 bases short and J 6 bases short, with 10 bases between. The CDR3 is 12 residues long. CDR1 MNHNS and CDR2 SASEGT come from the germline V gene. In DNA form, the CDR3 reads TGTGCCAGCAGGGCCCCGGGGGATACGCAGTATTTT. This translates into CASRAPGDTQYF.